This T cell receptor (beta chain) was recorded in a study of CD8 T cells in ankylosing spondylitis. Whole-study results and caveats: Reactive arthritis synovial fluid and blood previously showed some of these motif variants. A TCR beta motif made of eight highly homologous variants seemed typical of ankylosing spondylitis blood. In peripheral blood, disease-linked CD8+ clones occurred at relatively low frequencies. Matched ankylosing spondylitis synovial fluid reportedly showed significant enrichment of disease-linked clones.

The germline CDR1 and CDR2 sequences are SGHRS and YFSETQ. Trimming took 0 bases from V and 6 from J, leaving 13 bases between them. CDR3 length: 15 amino acids. TCRdb called the 5' RACE reads again in MiXCR, with one record for every CDR3 protein. The data hold around 770,000 distinct CDR3 sequences, with roughly 20% observed a single time. As concerns this clonotype: Its antigen is still unknown.

The sample comprised blood, either unsorted or a sorted T cell fraction (not recorded which). The V gene is TRBV5-1, the J gene TRBJ1-5; D is perhaps TRBD1 (5 bases). This TCR was recovered from a male donor with ankylosing spondylitis. The CDR3, as DNA: TGCGCCAGCAGCTTGGTCCCCATGCAGGGTCAGCCCCAGCATTTT. Translated: CASSLVPMQGQPQHF.